This record covers a single T cell receptor beta chain. The antigen is unknown. This entry belongs to a study of T cell responses to AZD1222 COVID-19 vaccine. Study results and caveats: Receipt of two AZD1222 doses was followed by a rise in Spike-specific TCR breadth and depth. Vaccine-related CD4 TCRs covered spike, predominating at 160-218 and 743-854.

The V gene lost 7 bases and the J gene lost 0 bases, with 12 bases spanning the gap. CDR1 is SQVTM, CDR2 ANQGSEA, per germline. There are 13 residues in the CDR3. Measured with immunoSEQ multiplex PCR; TCRdb has only the in-frame clones, and not every one. This sample carries about 200,000 clones, roughly 92% of them seen once, and the ten largest clones take approximately 1.5%. V gene TRBV29-1 combines with J gene TRBJ1-1; a weak D match, TRBD1 (5 bases). The sequences come from peripheral blood, collected on day 0 of AZD1222 vaccination. The TCR originated in an adult in good health. The CDR3 DNA reads as TGCAGCGATATACAGGCCATGAACACTGAAGCTTTCTTT. Its protein is CSDIQAMNTEAFF.